This TCR beta chain was sequenced during a study of regulatory T cells in long-lasting Graves disease. Time point specified: newly diagnosed GD, antithyroid drugs for less than 3 months. The TCR library was prepared using RNA isolated from PBMCs. This clonotype showed up many times. Its antigen remains unknown. Library construction for TCR beta used iRepertoire HTBI primers and Arm-PCR of CDR3 regions. TCRdb re-called the multiplex PCR reads through MiXCR, storing one row per CDR3 protein. The sample carries 440,000 or so distinct CDR3 sequences, about a sixth recorded once. Study-level results: Exclusively peripheral blood, rather than thyroid tissue, was studied.

The CDR3 runs 11 residues. Per germline, CDR1 SNHLY and CDR2 FYNNEI. V lost 7 bases, J lost 13 bases, and 14 bases lay in between. The same specimen was also included in a second study, on T cells in Graves' hyperthyroidism and ophthalmopathy. Per that study: RT-PCR in the first round (using the HTBI primer set) targeted the TCR CDR3. Most thyroid clonotypes expanded above 0.001 appeared in blood too.

The sequence came from a woman younger than 45 with Graves disease. Sample: peripheral blood mononuclear cells (PBMCs), taken at new diagnosis, from a patient treated with antithyroid drugs. The chain recombines TRBV2 with TRBJ2-1, with no clear D. CDR3 sequence (DNA): TGTGCCAGCAAACCCCCCCCTGAACAGTTCTTC. It codes for CASKPPPEQFF.